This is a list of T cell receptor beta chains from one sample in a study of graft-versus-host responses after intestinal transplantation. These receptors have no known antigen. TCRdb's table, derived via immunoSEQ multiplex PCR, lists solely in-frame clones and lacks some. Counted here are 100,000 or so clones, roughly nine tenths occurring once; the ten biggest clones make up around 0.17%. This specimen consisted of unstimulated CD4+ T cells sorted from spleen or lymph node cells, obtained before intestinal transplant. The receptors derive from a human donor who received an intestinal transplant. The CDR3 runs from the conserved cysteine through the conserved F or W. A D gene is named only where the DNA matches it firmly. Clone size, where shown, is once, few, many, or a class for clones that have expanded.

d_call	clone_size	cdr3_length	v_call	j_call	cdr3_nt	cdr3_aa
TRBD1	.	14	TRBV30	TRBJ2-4	TGTGCCTGGAGTGACCGACAGGGGGCGGACATTCAGTACTTC	CAWSDRQGADIQYF
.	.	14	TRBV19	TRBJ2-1	TGTGCCACCTCGCGAGGTTTCCCCCCGGATGTGCAGTTCTTC	CATSRGFPPDVQFF
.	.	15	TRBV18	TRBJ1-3	TGTGCCAGCTCACCAGCGACAAGCTCTGGAAACACCATATATTTT	CASSPATSSGNTIYF
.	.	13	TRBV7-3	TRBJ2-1	TGTGCCAGCAGCTTATCCCGACGAGGCGGGCAGTTCTTC	CASSLSRRGGQFF
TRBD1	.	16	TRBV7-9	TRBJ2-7	TGTGCCAGCAGCTTATTAGGGGGCGGTCCTACCTACGAGCAGTACTTC	CASSLLGGGPTYEQYF
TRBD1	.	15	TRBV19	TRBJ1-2	TGTGCCAGTAGTATAGGGACAGGGGGCTTCTATGGCTACACCTTC	CASSIGTGGFYGYTF
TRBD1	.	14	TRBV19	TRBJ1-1	TGTGCCAGTAGGATACAGGGGGATCGCGGAGAAGCTTTCTTT	CASRIQGDRGEAFF
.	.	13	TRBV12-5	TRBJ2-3	TGTGCTAGTGGCCCCTCTGGGGCCGATACGCAGTATTTT	CASGPSGADTQYF
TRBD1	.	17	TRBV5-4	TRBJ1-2	TGTGCCAGCAGCCGCCGGGACAGGGGACCAATGAACTATGGCTACACCTTC	CASSRRDRGPMNYGYTF
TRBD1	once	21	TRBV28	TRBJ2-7	TGTGCCAGCAGTTTATCGGGCGCAGGGGGCCAGCCAGTGTCCCGGGCTTACGAGCAGTACTTC	CASSLSGAGGQPVSRAYEQYF
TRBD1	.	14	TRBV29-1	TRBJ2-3	TGCAGCGTTGATAGGGACAGGGACTTCGATACGCAGTATTTT	CSVDRDRDFDTQYF
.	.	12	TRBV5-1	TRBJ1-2	TGCGCCAGCAGCTTGGACAAATATGGCTACACCTTC	CASSLDKYGYTF
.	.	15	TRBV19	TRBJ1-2	TGTGCCAGTAGTCTTCCCGGGAGCTCCTCCTATGGCTACACCTTC	CASSLPGSSSYGYTF
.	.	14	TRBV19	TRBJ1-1	TGTGCCAGTAGAGCTACCTGGGGGCAGATTGAAGCTTTCTTT	CASRATWGQIEAFF
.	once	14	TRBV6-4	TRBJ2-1	TGTGCCAGCAGGTTCCCCGCGGGCTACAATGAGCAGTTCTTC	CASRFPAGYNEQFF
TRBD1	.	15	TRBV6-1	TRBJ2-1	TGTGCCAGCAGTGACCGGGACAGGGGGCATTATGAGCAGTTCTTC	CASSDRDRGHYEQFF
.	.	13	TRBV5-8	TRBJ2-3	TGTGCCAGCAGCTTGGGTCCACAGGATACGCAGTATTTT	CASSLGPQDTQYF
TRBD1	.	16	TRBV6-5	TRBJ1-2	TGTGCCAGCAGTTACGGGAGACAGGGGGAATACTATGGCTACACCTTC	CASSYGRQGEYYGYTF
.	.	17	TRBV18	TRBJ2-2	TGTGCCAGCTCACCACCGGTTGGGGGCGTTAACACCGGGGAGCTGTTTTTT	CASSPPVGGVNTGELFF
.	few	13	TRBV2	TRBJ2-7	TGTGCCAGCAGTAGGCAGGGTACCTACGAGCAGTACTTC	CASSRQGTYEQYF
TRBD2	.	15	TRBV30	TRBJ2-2	TGTGCCTGGAGCGAAATACTAGCGGGATCCGGGGAGCTGTTTTTT	CAWSEILAGSGELFF
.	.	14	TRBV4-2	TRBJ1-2	TGTGCCAGCAGCCAAGATACCCGGAACTATGGCTACACCTTC	CASSQDTRNYGYTF
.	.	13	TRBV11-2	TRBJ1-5	TGTGCCAGCAGCTTACAGGGGAATCAGCCCCAGCATTTT	CASSLQGNQPQHF
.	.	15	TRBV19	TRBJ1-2	TGTGCCAGTAGTCTTACCCAGACAGGCCAGAGGGGCTACACCTTC	CASSLTQTGQRGYTF
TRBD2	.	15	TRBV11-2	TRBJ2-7	TGTGCCAGCAGCTTAGGGGGAGGGCCCTCCTACGAGCAGTACTTC	CASSLGGGPSYEQYF
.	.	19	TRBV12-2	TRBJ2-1	TGTGCAAGTCGCTTAGGCCCAAGTGGGGTAGCGGGAGCCTTGAATGAGCAGTTCTTC	CASRLGPSGVAGALNEQFF
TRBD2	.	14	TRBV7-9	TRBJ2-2	TGTGCCAGCACGGGCCTAGCGGGGTTCGGGGAGCTGTTTTTT	CASTGLAGFGELFF
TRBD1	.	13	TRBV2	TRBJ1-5	TGTGCCGTAAGACAGGGTCTAAGGCAGCCCCAGCATTTT	CAVRQGLRQPQHF
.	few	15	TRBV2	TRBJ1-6	TGTGCCAGCAGTGAGGGGGAGGATTTTTGGTCACCCCTCCACTTT	CASSEGEDFWSPLHF
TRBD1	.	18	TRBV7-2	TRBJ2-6	TGTGCCAGCAGCTGGAGGACAGGGATATTCTCTGGGGCCAACGTCCTGACTTTC	CASSWRTGIFSGANVLTF
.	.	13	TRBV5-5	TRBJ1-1	TGTGCCAGCAGCTCCACCGGGAACACTGAAGCTTTCTTT	CASSSTGNTEAFF
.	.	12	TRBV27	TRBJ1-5	TGTGCCAGCAGTTTTCATGGCCAGCCCCAGCATTTT	CASSFHGQPQHF
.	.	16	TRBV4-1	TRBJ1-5	TGCGCCAGCAGCCAAGATGGTGTGCCAGGGTTTCAGCCCCAGCATTTT	CASSQDGVPGFQPQHF
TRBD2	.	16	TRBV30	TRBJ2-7	TGTGCCTGGAGTGTGGCTAGCGGGGGGGCCACCTACGAGCAGTACTTC	CAWSVASGGATYEQYF
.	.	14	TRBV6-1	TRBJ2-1	TGTGCCAGCAGTGTGACTCTCTCCTACAATGAGCAGTTCTTC	CASSVTLSYNEQFF
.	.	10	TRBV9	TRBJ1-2	TGTGCCAGCAGCGGCGGCGGCTACACCTTC	CASSGGGYTF
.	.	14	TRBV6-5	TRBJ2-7	TGTGCCAGCAGACCTGACGGGGTTCTCTACGAGCAGTACTTC	CASRPDGVLYEQYF
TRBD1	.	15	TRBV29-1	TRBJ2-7	TGCAGCGCAAAGATTCCGGGACAGGAAAACTACGAGCAGTACTTC	CSAKIPGQENYEQYF
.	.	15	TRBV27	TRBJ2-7	TGTGCCAGCAGTTTAAGGGGGTCTCATTCCTACGAGCAGTACTTC	CASSLRGSHSYEQYF
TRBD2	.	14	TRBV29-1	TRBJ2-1	TGCAGCGTTGCCCAAAGACTAGCGGACAATGAGCAGTTCTTC	CSVAQRLADNEQFF
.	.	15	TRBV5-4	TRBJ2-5	TGTGCCAGCAGCTTCCGAACAGGGATGGGAGAGACCCAGTACTTC	CASSFRTGMGETQYF
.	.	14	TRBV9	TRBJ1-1	TGTGCCAGCAGCGTAATCAGTGGGAGGGTTGAAGCTTTCTTT	CASSVISGRVEAFF